This passage covers 26 T cell receptor beta chains from one sample sequenced in a study of regulatory T cells in long-lasting Graves disease. Indicated time point: newly diagnosed GD, antithyroid drugs for less than 3 months. PBMC RNA served as the TCR library source. Arm-PCR of CDR3 regions with iRepertoire HTBI primers generated TCR beta libraries. Each CDR3 protein is one row after TCRdb ran MiXCR on the multiplex PCR reads. The sample lists roughly 440,000 distinct CDR3 sequences, less than 20% seen once, with about 23% in the top ten. Separately, the same data were catalogued under a study of T cells in Graves' hyperthyroidism and ophthalmopathy.

Sample: peripheral blood mononuclear cells (PBMCs), taken at new diagnosis, from a patient treated with antithyroid drugs. Source of these receptors: a young woman with Graves disease.

This rearrangement joins TRBV7-9 to TRBJ2-5; D is possibly TRBD1 (6 bases). Germline V gene lookup returns CDR1 SEHNR and CDR2 FQNEAQ (reference sequence). CDR3 length: 15 residues. Deletions cut 6 bases from V and 5 bases from J, with 19 bases between. In DNA form, the CDR3 reads TGTGCCAGCAGTCTTACAGGGCTCGGCCTGGAGACCCAGTACTTC. Residues: CASSLTGLGLETQYF. Based on the CDR3 plus reference TRBV7-9 and TRBJ2-5, the full variable domain is DTGVSQNPRHKITKRGQNVTFRCDPISEHNRLYWYRQTLGQGPEFLTYFQNEAQLEKSRLLSDRFSAERPKGSFSTLEIQRTEQGDSAMYLCASSLTGLGLETQYFGPGTRLLVL.

This chain joins TRBV20-1 and TRBJ1-2; 9 bases are shared with TRBD1. Germline V gene sequence: CDR1 DFQATT, CDR2 SNEGSKA (reference sequence). CDR3 length: 18 amino acids. J lost 7 bases, V lost 0 bases, and 18 bases had no gene match. In DNA form, the CDR3 reads TGCAGTGCTAGAGATTCCGGGACAGGGATCTCATATCGCAGTGGCTACACCTTC. Its translation: CSARDSGTGISYRSGYTF.

This clonotype was observed many times. The gene calls are TRBV11-2 and TRBJ1-4; 8 nucleotides align to TRBD1. CDR1 is SGHAT, CDR2 FQNNGV, per germline. V was clipped by 3 bases and J by 5 bases; unmatched bases: 5. The CDR3 extends over 15 amino acids. The CDR3: CASSFPGGANEKLFF. Here the CDR3 DNA reads TGTGCCAGCAGCTTTCCAGGGGGCGCGAATGAAAAACTGTTTTTT.

This clonotype appeared a few times. The V gene is TRBV27, the J gene TRBJ2-3, with D unclear. The length of the CDR3 is 16 residues. Trimming removed 2 bases at V and 0 bases at J, with 12 bases between. The germline V gene encodes CDR1 MNHEY and CDR2 SMNVEV (reference sequence). The CDR3 bases are TGTGCCAGCAGTTTACGGGTAGGGAAAAGCACAGATACGCAGTATTTT. Translation: CASSLRVGKSTDTQYF.

The chain carries TRBV20-1 and TRBJ2-2; 8 bases map to TRBD1. Trimming at V came to 6 bases and at J to 0 bases, leaving 6 bases not matched to a gene. The CDR3 runs 15 residues. Per the germline V gene, CDR1 is DFQATT and CDR2 is SNEGSKA (reference sequence). The CDR3 bases are TGCAGTGCAAGATGGGACAGGACGAACACCGGGGAGCTGTTTTTT. Protein product: CSARWDRTNTGELFF.

The genes are TRBV15 and TRBJ2-3; no clear D gene. This CDR3 contains 18 residues. The V end lost 0 bases, the J end lost 0 bases, and 16 bases lay between the germline ends. In germline, CDR1 is LNHNV, CDR2 YYDKDF (reference sequence). CDR3: CATSRDRVNSFSTDTQYF. The DNA for the CDR3 is TGTGCCACCAGCAGAGATCGGGTTAACTCCTTTAGCACAGATACGCAGTATTTT.

This clonotype was observed many times. The rearrangement links TRBV28 to TRBJ1-2, with TRBD1 as a possible D gene (5 bases). The germline V and J ends were trimmed by 4 bases and 2 bases, with 14 bases remaining between them. The CDR3 has 15 residues. Germline V gives CDR1 MDHEN, CDR2 SYDVKM. CDR3 protein: CASSSHNPGNYGYTF. CDR3 sequence (DNA): TGTGCCAGCAGTTCCCACAACCCAGGGAACTATGGCTACACCTTC.

The table lists this clonotype with many counts. The V and J genes are TRBV20-1 and TRBJ1-1, with TRBD1 matching 7 bases. This CDR3 is built from 16 residues. Germline V gene lookup returns CDR1 DFQATT and CDR2 SNEGSKA (reference sequence). The V gene end was trimmed by 4 bases and the J gene end by 0 bases; junction bases not matched to a gene: 11. CDR3 in amino acids: CSAKGGGRGLNTEAFF. In DNA form, the CDR3 reads TGCAGTGCTAAGGGAGGGGGCCGTGGCCTGAACACTGAAGCTTTCTTT.

This clonotype was observed a few times. CDR3 bases: TGTGCCAGCTCACCATCGGGTAAACCCTACGAGCAGTACTTC. This codes for CASSPSGKPYEQYF. This chain links TRBV18 with TRBJ2-7; D ambiguous. Trimming took off 2 bases at V and 2 bases at J, with 10 bases between the two ends. The CDR3 spans 14 residues. CDR1 is KGHSH and CDR2 is LQKENI in the germline V gene.

This clonotype was seen ten or more times. This rearrangement joins TRBV14 to TRBJ2-3; D remains unclear. Trimming left V 2 bases short and J 6 bases short, with 6 bases between. The CDR3 contains 12 residues. Germline CDR1 is SGHDN and CDR2 is FVKESK. The CDR3 loop is CASSQSSDTQYF. The CDR3 DNA reads TGTGCCAGCAGCCAATCGAGTGATACGCAGTATTTT.

At least ten counts were recorded for this clonotype. The genes are TRBV7-2 and TRBJ2-1, with a possible D match to TRBD2 (5 bases). Per the germline V gene, CDR1 is SGHTA and CDR2 is FQGNSA. Trimming removed 1 base from V and 0 bases from J, with 22 bases in between. This CDR3 region has 20 residues. The CDR3 sequence: CASSLVSRRAKGYSYNEQFF. The CDR3 nucleotides read TGTGCCAGCAGCTTAGTCTCCCGGCGGGCGAAAGGCTACTCCTACAATGAGCAGTTCTTC.

The rearrangement links TRBV6-1 to TRBJ1-1, with D uncertain. Germline values: CDR1 MNHNS, CDR2 SASEGT. Trimming took 1 base from V and 3 from J, leaving 9 bases between them. There are 14 residues in the CDR3. The CDR3 reads CASSEGRADTEAFF. The CDR3 DNA reads as TGTGCCAGCAGTGAAGGAAGGGCTGACACTGAAGCTTTCTTT.

A few counts support this clonotype. The rearrangement joins TRBV5-5 to TRBJ2-1; 9 bases are shared with TRBD2. CDR3 size: 16 residues. V shed 6 bases, J shed 5 bases, and the junction held 12 bases outside the gene matches. Germline CDR1 reads SGHKS; CDR2 reads YYEKEE (reference sequence). In nucleotides, the CDR3 is TGTGCCAGCAACCCCGGGGGCGGGAGGGGGGACAATGAGCAGTTCTTC. Its protein product is CASNPGGGRGDNEQFF.

This clonotype has a count of ten or more. The rearrangement uses TRBV7-2 and TRBJ2-7; D is possibly TRBD1 (5 bases). CDR3 length: 14 amino acids. Trimming removed 1 base from V and 6 bases from J, with 13 bases in between. Germline V gene sequence: CDR1 SGHTA, CDR2 FQGNSA. This chain's CDR3 is CASSLVTRAGEQYF. Written as DNA, the CDR3 is TGTGCCAGCAGCTTAGTTACCAGGGCTGGCGAGCAGTACTTC.

Comments on this clonotype: A much larger clone lies a single base off, so this may be a read error. The J gene is TRBJ2-1, the V gene TRBV12-3 or TRBV12-4, with 12 bases aligning to TRBD2. The CDR3 length is 16 residues. CDR3 region: CASSLAGGPRKETQFF. For the CDR3, the DNA is TGTGCCAGCAGTCTAGCGGGAGGGCCTAGGAAAGAGACCCAGTTCTTC.

The chain uses TRBV7-9 and TRBJ2-1, with 8 bases fitting TRBD1. The CDR3 has 15 residues. CDR1 is SEHNR, CDR2 FQNEAQ, per germline (reference sequence). The V gene end was trimmed by 7 bases and the J gene end by 1 base; junction bases not matched to a gene: 6. The CDR3 region has the DNA TGTGCCAGCACCAGTGGACAGGGTTCCTACAATGAGCAGTTCTTC. This codes for CASTSGQGSYNEQFF.

A few counts support this clonotype. A junction end diverges from the germline sequence, so it may reflect a read error. The genes are TRBV7-3 and TRBJ2-3, with TRBD1 matching over 7 bases. CDR3 length: 13 amino acids. Germline CDR1 SGHTA, CDR2 FQGTGA. The CDR3, as DNA: TGTGCCAGCAGATCGACAGGGCTAGATACGCAGTGTTTT. Its translation: CASRSTGLDTQCF.

The sample holds many counts of this clonotype. The chain carries TRBV28 and TRBJ1-1; D gene ambiguous. Germline V CDR1 and CDR2: MDHEN, SYDVKM. Trimming shortened V by 8 bases and J by 3 bases, and 13 bases separated the two germline ends. There are 13 residues in the CDR3. For the CDR3, the DNA is TGTGCCAGCCGTACCGCACCTGACACTGAAGCTTTCTTT. It is translated as CASRTAPDTEAFF.

This clonotype was seen ten or more times. This chain connects TRBV20-1 to TRBJ2-3, with 9 bases lining up with TRBD2. J lost 5 bases, V lost 1 base, and 10 bases had no gene match. The germline V gene encodes CDR1 DFQATT and CDR2 SNEGSKA (reference sequence). The CDR3 has 16 residues. CDR3 DNA: TGCAGTGCTAGAGTGCCGGCGGGAGGGCCGAGAGATACGCAGTATTTT. Protein product: CSARVPAGGPRDTQYF.

This clonotype occurred many times. This chain joins TRBV28 and TRBJ2-5; possible D gene TRBD1, 6 bases. The CDR3 extends over 14 amino acids. Per the germline V gene, CDR1 is MDHEN and CDR2 is SYDVKM. Trimming cost V 5 bases and J 4 bases, with 14 bases left between them. The DNA of the CDR3 is TGTGCCAGCAGTCCCTGGACAGCCACAGAGACCCAGTACTTC. Amino acids: CASSPWTATETQYF.

This clonotype was detected only a few times. CDR3 region: CASSQGASFGEQFF. For the CDR3, the DNA is TGTGCCAGCAGCCAAGGAGCCTCCTTTGGTGAGCAGTTCTTC. V and J are TRBV14 and TRBJ2-1, with D hard to call. The ends were cut back, 1 base at V and 9 bases at J, with 13 bases in the middle. This CDR3 is built from 14 residues. Germline V gives CDR1 SGHDN, CDR2 FVKESK.

J is TRBJ2-3 and V is TRBV4-1; 13 bases agree with TRBD2. The end of the DNA is better explained by TRBJ2-7, so the J call may be wrong. CDR1 is MGHRA and CDR2 is YSYEKL in the germline V gene. This CDR3 contains 14 residues. CDR3 bases: TGCGCCAGCTCGGGACTAGCGGGATACCACGAGCAGTACTTC. This codes for CASSGLAGYHEQYF.

This clonotype showed up just a few times. CDR3 region: CASSVLGSGYNEQFF. The CDR3 nucleotides read TGTGCCAGCAGCGTATTGGGTAGCGGATACAATGAGCAGTTCTTC. The V and J genes are TRBV9 and TRBJ2-1, with TRBD2 as a possible D gene (6 bases). Germline CDR1 and CDR2: SGDLS and YYNGEE. The CDR3 spans 15 residues. The germline V and J ends were trimmed by 1 base and 4 bases, with 12 bases remaining between them. Complete variable domain (other parts from reference TRBV9 and TRBJ2-1): DSGVTQTPKHLITATGQRVTLRCSPRSGDLSVYWYQQSLDQGLQFLIQYYNGEERAKGNILERFSAQQFPDLHSELNLSSLELGDSALYFCASSVLGSGYNEQFFGPGTRLTVL.

This clonotype was observed a handful of times. The chain combines TRBV19 with TRBJ1-2; tentatively, D is TRBD1 (5 bases). The CDR3 has 18 amino acids. Deletions cut 5 bases from V and 0 bases from J, with 22 bases between. Germline V gives CDR1 LNHDA, CDR2 SQIVND (reference sequence). Here the CDR3 DNA reads TGTGCCAGTAGTTCCCCCCAGGGACGGAAGGGAGCTAACTATGGCTACACCTTC. Its protein product is CASSSPQGRKGANYGYTF.

This clonotype turned up a few times. The V call is TRBV13, the J call TRBJ2-7; D perhaps matches TRBD1 (5 bases). V was cut by 3 bases and J by 2 bases, with 14 bases left in between. Germline V gene lookup returns CDR1 PRHDT and CDR2 FYEKMQ (reference sequence). The CDR3 length is 15 residues. The CDR3 protein is CASSFRGSPTYEQYF. In DNA form, the CDR3 reads TGTGCCAGCAGCTTTAGGGGATCCCCAACCTACGAGCAGTACTTC.

This clonotype occurred many times. A junction end diverges from the germline sequence, so it may reflect a read error. The chain joins TRBV7-9 to TRBJ2-1; tentative D call: TRBD1 (5 bases). The germline V gene encodes CDR1 SEHNR and CDR2 FQNEAQ (reference sequence). This CDR3 has 12 residues. This chain's CDR3 is CASSHRYNGQFF. For the CDR3, the DNA is TGTGCCAGCAGCCACAGGTACAATGGGCAGTTCTTC.